This passage covers 3 T cell receptor beta chains from one sample sequenced in a study of T cell repertoires in cytomegalovirus infection. TCRdb re-analysed the reads in MiXCR, keeping a single row per CDR3 protein. The profile shows roughly 500,000 distinct CDR3 sequences, approximately 16% of them singletons. What was sequenced was CD8+ T cells from PBMCs. All receptors come from a human donor in good health (CMV status not recorded). Some clones in this sample may be carry-over from other donors' samples.

The chain is built from TRBV25-1 and TRBJ2-3, with 8 positions matching TRBD1. The CDR3 runs to 16 residues. Germline-derived CDR1 and CDR2 are MGHDK and SYGVNS. The V segment lost 5 bases and the J segment 4 bases; nucleotides outside the gene matches: 11. The CDR3 nucleotides are TGTGCCAGCAGTAGGATGACAGGGGAAGACGCAGATACGCAGTATTTT. Encoded protein: CASSRMTGEDADTQYF. Together with reference TRBV25-1 and TRBJ2-3, the CDR3 gives the full variable domain: EADIYQTPRYLVIGTGKKITLECSQTMGHDKMYWYQQDPGMELHLIHYSYGVNSTEKGDLSSESTVSRIRTEHFPLTLESARPSHTSQYLCASSRMTGEDADTQYFGPGTRLTVL.

Many counts were recorded for this clonotype. The chain joins TRBV7-9 to TRBJ2-1; 7 positions agree with TRBD2. This CDR3 region has 17 residues. V was pared by 1 base and J by 0 bases, with 6 bases of the junction left unmatched. Looked up from germline, CDR1 is SEHNR and CDR2 is FQNEAQ (reference sequence). CDR3 region: CASSLETSLSSYNEQFF. DNA of the CDR3: TGTGCCAGCAGCTTAGAGACTAGCCTAAGCTCCTACAATGAGCAGTTCTTC. The variable domain in full, with the rest retrieved from reference TRBV7-9 and TRBJ2-1, is DTGVSQNPRHKITKRGQNVTFRCDPISEHNRLYWYRQTLGQGPEFLTYFQNEAQLEKSRLLSDRFSAERPKGSFSTLEIQRTEQGDSAMYLCASSLETSLSSYNEQFFGPGTRLTVL.

This clonotype was recorded at least ten times. V gene TRBV11-3 combines with J gene TRBJ2-3, with 9 bases fitting TRBD2. Germline CDR1 SGHNT, CDR2 YENEEA. The CDR3 has 15 residues. Germline trimming cut 4 bases from V and 4 bases from J; bases unmatched to any gene: 6. In DNA form, the CDR3 reads TGTGCCAGCAGCTCGCGGCGGGGGGGTTCAGATACGCAGTATTTT. This sequence encodes CASSSRRGGSDTQYF.